The rows below give T cell receptor beta chains drawn from one sample of a study of T-cell memory formation after mild COVID-19. Each CDR3 protein gets one entry after TCRdb re-called the 5' RACE reads with MiXCR. The table shows 350,000 to 500,000 distinct CDR3 sequences, with less than 25% occurring only once. The sequenced sample was PBMCs or a T cell subset sorted from them (not recorded which). These receptors all stem from an adult woman who had mild COVID-19 (a few samples of this study predate the infection). Cell type and time point are not known. Each CDR3 is given without its conserved first and last residue. Each record gives: V gene, J gene, CDR3 protein.

TRBV11-1	TRBJ2-3	ASSAGLARNTQY
TRBV15	TRBJ2-1	ATSRGTVNEQF
TRBV12-3/TRBV12-4	TRBJ1-1	ASSFGSVEAF
TRBV12-3/TRBV12-4	TRBJ1-4	ASSLRGLEEKLF
TRBV11-2	TRBJ2-3	ASSIRLGFYTDTQY
TRBV20-1	TRBJ1-5	SARARGYNQPQH
TRBV24-1	TRBJ2-2	ATSDFLGELF
TRBV12-3/TRBV12-4	TRBJ2-3	ASSADRLSTDTQY
TRBV4-1	TRBJ1-2	ASSQDPGAQHYGYT
TRBV3-1	TRBJ2-7	ASSQDRPSEQY
TRBV5-6	TRBJ2-2	ASSLGRAGELF
TRBV18	TRBJ1-2	ASSPPGRNYGYT
TRBV27	TRBJ1-1	ASSRTGQFEAF
TRBV15	TRBJ2-7	ATKGDPNSYEQY
TRBV7-7	TRBJ2-5	ASSSGLAGLGWQETQY
TRBV4-3	TRBJ2-5	ASSQGTGRGETQY
TRBV24-1	TRBJ2-3	ATSTWTSGRADTQY
TRBV20-1	TRBJ2-1	SASLAGDGIAYNEQF